One sample yielded the 8 T cell receptor beta chains listed below, sequenced in a study of control samples from healthy donors and cancer patients. The data were produced by immunoSEQ multiplex PCR, yet TCRdb's version contains in-frame clones alone and is incomplete. The profile shows about 52,000 clones, roughly 96% of them singletons. Sample: blood. The receptors stem from a man younger than 45 in good health.

This chain links TRBV5-1 with TRBJ1-1; D unclear. The CDR3 has 13 residues. The V and J ends lost 4 bases and 1 base respectively, with 8 bases between them. CDR1 SGHRS and CDR2 YFSETQ come from the germline V gene. For the CDR3, the DNA is TGCGCCAGCAGCCGACAACCGAACACTGAAGCTTTCTTT. It is translated as CASSRQPNTEAFF.

The chain has TRBV21-1 and TRBJ2-7; TRBD1 was called by the table and not checked on the DNA. TRBV21-1 is an annotated pseudogene. This CDR3 comprises 15 residues. The CDR3 nucleotides read TGTGCCAGCAGCCAAACAGGGCTATCAGGATACGAGCAGTACTTC. Amino acid sequence: CASSQTGLSGYEQYF.

The CDR3 loop reads CASSQDFGHWTYEQYF. Written as DNA, the CDR3 is TGTGCCAGCAGCCAAGATTTCGGGCACTGGACCTACGAGCAGTACTTC. J is TRBJ2-7 and V is TRBV3-1 (or the pseudogene TRBV3-2); D is uncertain. Trimming left V 0 bases short and J 2 bases short, with 14 bases between. This CDR3 has 16 amino acids. Germline V CDR1 and CDR2: LGHDT, YNNKEL (reference sequence).

This chain links TRBV9 with TRBJ1-6; possible D gene TRBD1, 5 bases. Between the trimmed V and J ends, which lost 3 bases and 8 bases, there was a span of 6 bases. Germline CDR1 SGDLS, CDR2 YYNGEE. The CDR3 covers 12 residues. CDR3 in amino acids: CASSGRDSPLHF. The CDR3 coding sequence is TGTGCCAGCAGCGGCAGGGATTCACCCCTCCACTTT.

The V and J genes are TRBV7-9 and TRBJ1-1; D possibly corresponds to TRBD1 (5 bases). The CDR3 length is 14 residues. Trimming removed 5 bases from V and 10 bases from J, with 20 bases in between. Germline values: CDR1 SEHNR, CDR2 FQNEAQ (reference sequence). The chain's CDR3 is CASSGPGAVRVAFF. In nucleotides, the CDR3 is TGTGCCAGCAGCGGCCCCGGGGCGGTCCGGGTAGCTTTCTTT.

V is TRBV28 and J is TRBJ1-2; D possibly corresponds to TRBD1 (5 bases). Germline loops: CDR1 MDHEN, CDR2 SYDVKM. The CDR3 totals 12 residues. V was pared by 11 bases and J by 8 bases, with 18 bases between. CDR3 nucleotide sequence: TGTGCCTCCTCAGGGAGGGGAGGGGGCTACACCTTC. Its translation is CASSGRGGGYTF.

This clone showed up just once. J is TRBJ2-5 and V is TRBV5-4; 8 bases line up with TRBD1. The CDR3 runs 13 residues. CDR1 is SGHNT and CDR2 is YYREEE in the germline V gene (reference sequence). With 5 bases clipped from V and 4 bases from J, the junction kept 4 bases outside the gene matches. The CDR3 spells CASRDGQGETQYF. CDR3 nucleotides: TGTGCCAGCAGAGATGGACAGGGAGAGACCCAGTACTTC.

The J gene is TRBJ1-1, the V gene TRBV6-5; D gene ambiguous. Germline V CDR1 and CDR2: MNHEY, SVGAGI. The CDR3 is made up of 13 amino acids. Trimming shortened V by 6 bases and J by 3 bases, and 11 bases separated the two germline ends. The CDR3 spells CASRESSDTEAFF. The CDR3 DNA is TGTGCCAGCAGGGAGTCATCGGACACTGAAGCTTTCTTT.